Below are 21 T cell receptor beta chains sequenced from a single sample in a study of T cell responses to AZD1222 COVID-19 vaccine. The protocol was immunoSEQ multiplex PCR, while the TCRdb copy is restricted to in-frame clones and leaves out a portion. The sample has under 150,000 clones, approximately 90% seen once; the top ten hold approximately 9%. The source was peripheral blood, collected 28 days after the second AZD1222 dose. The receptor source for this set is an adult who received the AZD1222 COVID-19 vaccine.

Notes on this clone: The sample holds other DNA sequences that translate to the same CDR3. The CDR3 is CASSQGGRGTEAFF. The DNA for the CDR3 is TGTGCCAGCAGCCAAGGTGGGCGGGGGACTGAAGCTTTCTTT. The chain combines TRBV3-1 (or the pseudogene TRBV3-2) with TRBJ1-1; D perhaps matches TRBD1 (5 bases). The CDR3 is 14 residues long. The V gene lost 1 base and the J gene lost 5 bases, with 11 bases spanning the gap. From germline, CDR1 is LGHDT and CDR2 YNNKEL (reference sequence).

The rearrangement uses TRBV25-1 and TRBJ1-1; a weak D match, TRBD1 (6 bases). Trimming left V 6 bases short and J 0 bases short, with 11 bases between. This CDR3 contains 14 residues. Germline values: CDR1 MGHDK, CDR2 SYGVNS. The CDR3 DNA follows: TGTGCCAGCAGAGAGACAGGTTTGAACACTGAAGCTTTCTTT. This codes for CASRETGLNTEAFF.

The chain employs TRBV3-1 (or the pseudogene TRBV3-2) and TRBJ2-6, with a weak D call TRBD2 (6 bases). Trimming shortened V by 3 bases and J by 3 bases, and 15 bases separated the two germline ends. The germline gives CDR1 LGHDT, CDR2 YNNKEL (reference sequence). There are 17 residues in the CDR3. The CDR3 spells CASSQPRRGFGANVLTF. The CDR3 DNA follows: TGTGCCAGCAGCCAGCCTCGGAGGGGATTTGGGGCCAACGTCCTGACTTTC.

CDR3 loop: CASSPILRQGGNGYTF. CDR3 DNA: TGTGCCAGCAGCCCGATCCTGCGACAGGGCGGGAATGGCTACACCTTC. The rearrangement joins TRBV11-2 to TRBJ1-2; 7 bases match TRBD1. The CDR3 covers 16 residues. J lost 6 bases, V lost 5 bases, and 15 bases had no gene match. Germline CDR1 reads SGHAT; CDR2 reads FQNNGV.

Written as DNA, the CDR3 is TGTGCCAGCAGGCCTTTAGCGGGAGTTTACAATGAGCAGTTCTTC. It translates to CASRPLAGVYNEQFF. The chain uses TRBV27 and TRBJ2-1, with 9 positions matching TRBD2. Trimming at V came to 6 bases and at J to 4 bases, leaving 7 bases not matched to a gene. Looked up from germline, CDR1 is MNHEY and CDR2 is SMNVEV (reference sequence). This CDR3 has 15 residues.

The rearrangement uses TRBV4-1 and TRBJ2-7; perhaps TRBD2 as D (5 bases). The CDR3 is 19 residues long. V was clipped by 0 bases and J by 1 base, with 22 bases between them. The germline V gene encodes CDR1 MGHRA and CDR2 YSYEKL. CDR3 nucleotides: TGCGCCAGCAGCCAAGATCGAATCCATCGGCTAGCTTGGTCCTACGAGCAGTACTTC. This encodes CASSQDRIHRLAWSYEQYF.

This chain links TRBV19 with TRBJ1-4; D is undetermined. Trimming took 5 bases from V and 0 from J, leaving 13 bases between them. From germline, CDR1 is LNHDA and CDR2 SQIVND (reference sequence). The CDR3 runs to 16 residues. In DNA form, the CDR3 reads TGTGCCAGTAGTCCCCGAATAGTTGCAACTAATGAAAAACTGTTTTTT. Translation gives CASSPRIVATNEKLFF.

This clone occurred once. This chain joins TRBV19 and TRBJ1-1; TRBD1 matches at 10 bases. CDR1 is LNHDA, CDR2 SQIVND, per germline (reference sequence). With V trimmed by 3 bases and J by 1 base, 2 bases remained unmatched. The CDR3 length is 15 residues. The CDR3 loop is CASSIGDRGNTEAFF. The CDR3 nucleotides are TGTGCCAGTAGTATTGGGGACAGGGGGAACACTGAAGCTTTCTTT.

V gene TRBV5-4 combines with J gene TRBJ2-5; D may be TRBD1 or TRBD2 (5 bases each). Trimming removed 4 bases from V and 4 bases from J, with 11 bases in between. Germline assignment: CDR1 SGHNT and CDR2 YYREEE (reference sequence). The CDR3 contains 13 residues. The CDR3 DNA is TGTGCCAGCAGCACTAGGGGTCGAGAGACCCAGTACTTC. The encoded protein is CASSTRGRETQYF.

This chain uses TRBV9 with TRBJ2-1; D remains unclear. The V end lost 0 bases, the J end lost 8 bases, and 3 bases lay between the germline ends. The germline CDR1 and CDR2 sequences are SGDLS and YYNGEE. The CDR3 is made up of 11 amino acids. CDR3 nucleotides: TGTGCCAGCAGCGTAGGGTATGAGCAGTTCTTC. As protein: CASSVGYEQFF.

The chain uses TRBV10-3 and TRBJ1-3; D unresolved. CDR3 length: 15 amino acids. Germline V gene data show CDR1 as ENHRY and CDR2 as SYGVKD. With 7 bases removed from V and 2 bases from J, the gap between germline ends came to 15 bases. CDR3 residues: CAIKGSAAAGNTIYF. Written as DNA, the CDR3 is TGTGCCATCAAAGGATCAGCCGCTGCTGGAAACACCATATATTTT.

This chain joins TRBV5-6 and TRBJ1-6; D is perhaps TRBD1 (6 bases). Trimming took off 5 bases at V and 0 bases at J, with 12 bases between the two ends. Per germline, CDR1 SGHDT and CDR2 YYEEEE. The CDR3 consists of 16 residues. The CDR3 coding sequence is TGTGCCAGCAGTTACGGACAGAGCTCCTATAATTCACCCCTCCACTTT. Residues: CASSYGQSSYNSPLHF.

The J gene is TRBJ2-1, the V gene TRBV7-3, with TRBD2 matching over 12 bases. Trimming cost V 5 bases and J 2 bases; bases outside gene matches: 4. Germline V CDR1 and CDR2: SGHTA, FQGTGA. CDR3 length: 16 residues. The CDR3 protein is CASSLSSGGAYNEQFF. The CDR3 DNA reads TGTGCCAGCAGCCTCTCTAGCGGGGGGGCCTACAATGAGCAGTTCTTC.

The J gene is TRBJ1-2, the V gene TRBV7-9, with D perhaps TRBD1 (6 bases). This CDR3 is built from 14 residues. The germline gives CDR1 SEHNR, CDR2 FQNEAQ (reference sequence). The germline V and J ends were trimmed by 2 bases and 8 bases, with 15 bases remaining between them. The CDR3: CASSLRTASQGYTF. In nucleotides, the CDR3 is TGTGCCAGCAGCTTAAGGACAGCCTCTCAGGGCTACACCTTC.

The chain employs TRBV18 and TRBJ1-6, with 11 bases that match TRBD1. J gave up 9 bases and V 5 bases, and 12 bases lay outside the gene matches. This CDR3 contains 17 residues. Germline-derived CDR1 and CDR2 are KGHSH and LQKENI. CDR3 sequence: CASSTYIGQGASSPLHF. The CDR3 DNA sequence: TGTGCCAGCTCAACATATATAGGACAGGGGGCAAGTTCACCCCTCCACTTT.

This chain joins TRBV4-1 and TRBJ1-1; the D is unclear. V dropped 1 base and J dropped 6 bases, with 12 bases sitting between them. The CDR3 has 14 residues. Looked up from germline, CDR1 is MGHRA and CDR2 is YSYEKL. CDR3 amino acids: CASSQVSKGAEAFF. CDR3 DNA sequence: TGCGCCAGCAGCCAAGTGAGTAAGGGTGCTGAAGCTTTCTTT.

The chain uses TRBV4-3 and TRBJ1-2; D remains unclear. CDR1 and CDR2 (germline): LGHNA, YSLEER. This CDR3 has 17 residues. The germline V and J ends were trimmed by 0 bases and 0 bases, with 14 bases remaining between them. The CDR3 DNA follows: TGCGCCAGCAGCCAAGATCACAGCCCAAGGTCTAACTATGGCTACACCTTC. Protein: CASSQDHSPRSNYGYTF.

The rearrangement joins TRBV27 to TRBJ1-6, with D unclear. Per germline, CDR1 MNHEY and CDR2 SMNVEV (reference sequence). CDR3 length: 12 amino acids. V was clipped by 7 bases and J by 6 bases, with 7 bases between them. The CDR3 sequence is CASTTGNSPLHF. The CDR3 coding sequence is TGTGCCAGCACCACTGGTAATTCACCCCTCCACTTT.

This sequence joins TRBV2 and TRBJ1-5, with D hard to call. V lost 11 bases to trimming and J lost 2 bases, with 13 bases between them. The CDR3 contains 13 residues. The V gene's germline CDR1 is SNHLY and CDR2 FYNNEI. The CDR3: CAAGPRGNQPQHF. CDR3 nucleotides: TGTGCCGCCGGGCCTAGGGGCAATCAGCCCCAGCATTTT.

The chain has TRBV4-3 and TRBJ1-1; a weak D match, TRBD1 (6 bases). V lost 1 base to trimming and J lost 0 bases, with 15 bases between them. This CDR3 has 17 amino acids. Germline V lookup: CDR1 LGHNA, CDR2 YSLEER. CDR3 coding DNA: TGCGCCAGCAGCCAAGGGAGGGTGGGACATATGAACACTGAAGCTTTCTTT. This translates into CASSQGRVGHMNTEAFF.

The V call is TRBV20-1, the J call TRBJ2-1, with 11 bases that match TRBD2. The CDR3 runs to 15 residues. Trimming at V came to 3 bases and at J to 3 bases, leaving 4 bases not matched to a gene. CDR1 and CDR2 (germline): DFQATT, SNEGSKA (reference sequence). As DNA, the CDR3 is TGCAGTGCTAGTCCCGGGACTAGCGGCTACAATGAGCAGTTCTTC. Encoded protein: CSASPGTSGYNEQFF.